The rows below give T cell receptor beta chains drawn from one sample of a study of neurological immune-mediated disorders. One entry per CDR3 protein, called by TCRdb with MiXCR from the 5' RACE reads. The table has roughly 48,000 distinct CDR3 sequences, over 9.5% seen once; the top ten hold 7.5% to 9.5%. Material: PBMCs. These receptors were obtained from a male donor with HTLV-1-associated myelopathy (HAM/TSP). CDR3s leave out the opening cysteine and the closing phenylalanine or tryptophan. A D gene is named only where the DNA matches it firmly.

V gene	J gene	D gene	CDR3 protein
TRBV5-6	TRBJ2-5	-	ASSRDRETQY
TRBV7-3	TRBJ2-3	TRBD1	ASSEAGGDTQY
TRBV5-1	TRBJ2-1	-	ASSLEGRSYNEQF
TRBV2	TRBJ2-1	TRBD2	ASSSSGGGYNEQF
TRBV2	TRBJ2-3	TRBD1	ASSEASGQGVIGTDTQY
TRBV5-1	TRBJ1-6	-	ASSFGLYNSPLH
TRBV15	TRBJ2-7	-	ATSRDLAGQGYEQY
TRBV7-8	TRBJ1-5	-	ASSLAREQPQH
TRBV5-1	TRBJ2-3	-	ASTNTDTQY
TRBV29-1	TRBJ2-7	TRBD1	SVSGQGSYEQY
TRBV20-1	TRBJ1-4	TRBD1	SARVPGQVNEKLF
TRBV9	TRBJ2-1	TRBD2	ASSGTSGAAEQF
TRBV20-1	TRBJ1-5	-	SARDLGGFDQPQH
TRBV29-1	TRBJ2-5	-	SVWTLSRTQY
TRBV5-1	TRBJ1-1	TRBD1	ASSLRGQRTEAF
TRBV20-1	TRBJ1-5	-	SARGEVALQPQH
TRBV7-6	TRBJ1-2	-	ASSLDGGLNYGYT
TRBV4-3	TRBJ1-2	-	ASSQADANYGYT
TRBV14	TRBJ2-5	TRBD1	ASSQANRGGETQY